This T cell receptor beta chain appears in the sequencing data of a study of regulatory T cells in long-lasting Graves disease. Findings of the study overall: Thyroid tissue went unstudied; only peripheral blood was examined. Accuracy may have suffered from the small sample size. Favoring TRBV28, TRBJ1-2 and TRBJ2-5 was a feature seen in persistent disease.

On this clonotype: Antigen unknown.

Time point given: persistent/refractory GD, antithyroid drugs over 5 years with positive TRAb. With RNA extracted from PBMCs as input, the TCR library was made. Arm-PCR of CDR3 regions and iRepertoire HTBI primers were the basis on which TCR beta libraries were built. TCRdb independently ran MiXCR on the multiplex PCR reads; one entry per CDR3 protein. The sample includes roughly 400,000 distinct CDR3 sequences, around 23% of them seen just once. The CDR3 loop spans 15 amino acids. Per germline, CDR1 MNHEY and CDR2 SVGEGT. Trimming removed 6 bases at V and 0 bases at J, with 12 bases between. The sequence was obtained from a female donor with Graves disease. Sequenced here: peripheral blood mononuclear cells (PBMCs), sampled when the disease was refractory, from a patient treated with antithyroid drugs. This chain uses TRBV6-2 or TRBV6-3 with TRBJ1-5; no definite D call. This chain's CDR3 is CASRFGGDSNQPQHF. Written as DNA, the CDR3 is TGTGCCAGCAGGTTTGGCGGGGATAGCAATCAGCCCCAGCATTTT.